Below, one TCR beta chain is given with its context. Only in-frame clones appear in the TCRdb table, and some are missing; sequencing was by immunoSEQ multiplex PCR. The sample lists 250,000 to 350,000 clones, about nine tenths seen once, with over 2% in the top ten. The J segment lost 8 bases and the V segment lost 7 bases, leaving 8 bases of the junction unmatched. The CDR3 spans 13 residues. The data stem from a study of blood T cell repertoires in COVID-19. As for the study in general: Samples came from the United States, Italy and Spain, spanning acute and convalescent COVID-19. From T cells, B-cell-depleted T cells, or PBMCs came the material, which was cDNA or gDNA.

The source of this sequence is a woman aged 50 to 60 who had recovered from COVID-19. The chain recombines TRBV12-3 or TRBV12-4 with TRBJ2-1, with 7 bases identical to TRBD2. The sample taken for sequencing was peripheral blood. This CDR3 reads CASKTREYYEQFF. The CDR3 nucleotides are TGTGCCAGCAAGACGCGGGAGTATTATGAGCAGTTCTTC.